The 12 T cell receptor beta chains reported below all come from one sample, sequenced in a study of blood T cells in healthy people across ages. Primers used in a second PCR of roughly 7 to 11 cycles were a sample-barcoded 5' primer and a J-beta primer mix. Each CDR3 protein is one row after TCRdb ran MiXCR on the 5' RACE reads. The profile shows 1.5 million to 2 million distinct CDR3 sequences, 49% of them singletons. Sequencing used blood. Every receptor here comes from a woman aged 40 to 50 in good health.

A few counts support this clonotype. The chain is built from TRBV20-1 and TRBJ2-5; TRBD2 matches at 8 bases. Germline V CDR1 and CDR2: DFQATT, SNEGSKA (reference sequence). The CDR3 loop spans 14 amino acids. Losses at the gene ends were 1 base for V and 2 bases for J; bases not matched to a gene: 3. The CDR3 here is CSARVLAVQETQYF. In DNA, the CDR3 is TGCAGTGCTAGAGTACTAGCGGTGCAAGAGACCCAGTACTTC.

This clonotype was counted a few times. This chain connects TRBV7-9 to TRBJ1-2, with a weak D call TRBD1 (5 bases). V was pared by 1 base and J by 0 bases, with 18 bases between. Looked up from germline, CDR1 is SEHNR and CDR2 is FQNEAQ (reference sequence). The CDR3 extends over 18 amino acids. CDR3 sequence: CASSLGGTTIPSNYGYTF. DNA for the CDR3: TGTGCCAGCAGCTTAGGGGGGACTACCATCCCCTCTAACTATGGCTACACCTTC.

This rearrangement joins TRBV7-2 to TRBJ2-5, with D uncertain. This CDR3 comprises 14 residues. Germline assignment: CDR1 SGHTA and CDR2 FQGNSA. V was pared by 1 base and J by 3 bases, with 9 bases between. CDR3 coding DNA: TGTGCCAGCAGCTTAGGGATCCGGAAAGAGACCCAGTACTTC. Protein product: CASSLGIRKETQYF.

This chain uses TRBV11-2 with TRBJ2-3; 7 positions agree with TRBD2. CDR1 is SGHAT, CDR2 FQNNGV, per germline. V shed 5 bases, J shed 6 bases, and the junction held 17 bases outside the gene matches. The CDR3 contains 17 residues. CDR3 DNA sequence: TGTGCCAGCAGCCAAGCCGGGACTATTTTTGGAGGGGATACGCAGTATTTT. Translation: CASSQAGTIFGGDTQYF.

The V call is TRBV29-1, the J call TRBJ1-2; 7 bases line up with TRBD1. The J segment lost 8 bases and the V segment lost 7 bases, leaving 7 bases of the junction unmatched. Germline CDR1 is SQVTM and CDR2 is ANQGSEA. The CDR3 is 11 amino acids. CDR3 amino acids: CSAMTGSGYTF. DNA for the CDR3: TGCAGCGCTATGACAGGGAGCGGCTACACCTTC. Complete variable domain (other parts from reference TRBV29-1 and TRBJ1-2): SAVISQKPSRDICQRGTSLTIQCQVDSQVTMMFWYRQQPGQSLTLIATANQGSEATYESGFVIDKFPISRPNLTFSTLTVSNMSPEDSSIYLCSAMTGSGYTFGSGTRLTVV.

The chain joins TRBV4-3 to TRBJ1-5, with unresolved D. This CDR3 comprises 15 residues. CDR1 LGHNA and CDR2 YSLEER come from the germline V gene. The ends were cut back, 2 bases at V and 0 bases at J, with 8 bases in the middle. The CDR3 loop is CASSQSTNSNQPQHF. The CDR3 DNA reads TGCGCCAGCAGCCAATCGACTAATAGCAATCAGCCCCAGCATTTT.

The chain recombines TRBV2 with TRBJ2-1, with 12 bases that match TRBD1. This CDR3 comprises 15 residues. CDR1 SNHLY and CDR2 FYNNEI come from the germline V gene. V lost 4 bases and J lost 6; bases outside the gene matches: 4. This CDR3 is CASSGGTGGFNEQFF. As DNA, the CDR3 is TGTGCCAGCAGTGGCGGGACAGGGGGCTTCAATGAGCAGTTCTTC.

A few counts support this clonotype. This chain links TRBV7-2 with TRBJ1-6; TRBD1 matches 7 bases. CDR3 length: 15 amino acids. CDR1 SGHTA and CDR2 FQGNSA come from the germline V gene. V trimming: 1 base; J trimming: 9 bases; junction bases outside the gene matches: 6. CDR3 residues: CASSLEGRGGSPLHF. CDR3 bases: TGTGCCAGCAGCTTAGAGGGCAGGGGGGGTTCACCCCTCCACTTT.

V and J are TRBV7-2 and TRBJ2-1; 8 nucleotides agree with TRBD1. Trimming at V came to 3 bases and at J to 5 bases, leaving 9 bases not matched to a gene. Germline V gene sequence: CDR1 SGHTA, CDR2 FQGNSA. This CDR3 has 16 amino acids. The CDR3 region is CASSLGQGAINNEQFF. CDR3 DNA: TGTGCCAGCAGCTTGGGCCAGGGGGCTATAAACAATGAGCAGTTCTTC.

This clonotype was seen a few times. The gene calls are TRBV12-3 or TRBV12-4 and TRBJ2-1; 8 bases fit TRBD2. CDR3 length: 15 amino acids. V shed 6 bases, J shed 0 bases, and the junction held 4 bases outside the gene matches. CDR3 nucleotides: TGTGCCAGCAGGAAAGGGACTAGCTCCTACAATGAGCAGTTCTTC. Its protein is CASRKGTSSYNEQFF.

The table lists this clonotype with many counts. The chain couples TRBV29-1 to TRBJ2-3; D is unresolved. In germline, CDR1 is SQVTM, CDR2 ANQGSEA. The CDR3 runs 11 residues. V was shortened by 4 bases and J by 5 bases, with 7 bases between the two germline ends. CDR3 DNA sequence: TGCAGCGTTGCCCCCGGAGATACGCAGTATTTT. Its protein product is CSVAPGDTQYF.

With regard to this clonotype: One end of the junction fails to match germline, which may point to a read error. V gene TRBV7-2 combines with J gene TRBJ2-4; D may be TRBD2 (5 bases). This CDR3 spans 14 amino acids. Germline lookup yields CDR1 SGHTA and CDR2 FQGNSA. The CDR3 DNA follows: TGTGCCAGCAGCCTAGCCCCTCTCGAGGGCATTCAGTACTTC. It translates to CASSLAPLEGIQYF.